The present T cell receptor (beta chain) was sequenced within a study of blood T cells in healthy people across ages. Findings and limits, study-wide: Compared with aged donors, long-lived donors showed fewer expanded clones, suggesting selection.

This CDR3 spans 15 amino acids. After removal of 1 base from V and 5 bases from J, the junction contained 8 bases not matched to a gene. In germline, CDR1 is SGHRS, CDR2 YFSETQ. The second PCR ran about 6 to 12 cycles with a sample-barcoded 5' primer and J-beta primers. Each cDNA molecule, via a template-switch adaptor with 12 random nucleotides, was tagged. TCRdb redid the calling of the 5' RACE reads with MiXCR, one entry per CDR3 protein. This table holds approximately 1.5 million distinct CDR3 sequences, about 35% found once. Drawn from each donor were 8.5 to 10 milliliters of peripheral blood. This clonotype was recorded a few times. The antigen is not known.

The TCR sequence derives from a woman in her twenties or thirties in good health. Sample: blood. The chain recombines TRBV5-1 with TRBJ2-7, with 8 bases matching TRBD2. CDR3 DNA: TGCGCCAGCAGCTTGCGCCCGGGAGGGGATCACGAGCAGTACTTC. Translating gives CASSLRPGGDHEQYF.